This T cell receptor (beta chain) was found in a study of shared clonotypes between healthy human individuals. Study details: The study drew on a couple of women and a few men aged 18 to 49 as donors. CD4 naive and memory got three plates each, CD8 naive two, CD8 memory one. Findings of the study overall: Having only a few donors restricted how much genetic and exposure-history diversity was captured.

This clone was seen a handful of times. Its antigen is unidentified. The assay used deep level. The repertoire was sequenced with immunoSEQ multiplex PCR; TCRdb's copy has only in-frame clones and lacks some. The sample includes 2 million to 3 million clones, approximately 92% of them seen just once. The source material was naive CD4+ T cells sorted from blood. Subset defined: CD45RA+ positively selected. The receptor was derived from a man between 18 and 35 years old in good health.

The CDR3 here is CASSPNPGQGALGYTF. The CDR3 region has the DNA TGTGCCAGCAGCCCTAACCCCGGACAGGGGGCGCTTGGCTACACCTTC. The chain joins TRBV27 to TRBJ1-2; 11 bases align to TRBD1. Looked up from germline, CDR1 is MNHEY and CDR2 is SMNVEV (reference sequence). CDR3 length equals 16 residues. V was pared by 6 bases and J by 7 bases, with 13 bases of the junction left unmatched.